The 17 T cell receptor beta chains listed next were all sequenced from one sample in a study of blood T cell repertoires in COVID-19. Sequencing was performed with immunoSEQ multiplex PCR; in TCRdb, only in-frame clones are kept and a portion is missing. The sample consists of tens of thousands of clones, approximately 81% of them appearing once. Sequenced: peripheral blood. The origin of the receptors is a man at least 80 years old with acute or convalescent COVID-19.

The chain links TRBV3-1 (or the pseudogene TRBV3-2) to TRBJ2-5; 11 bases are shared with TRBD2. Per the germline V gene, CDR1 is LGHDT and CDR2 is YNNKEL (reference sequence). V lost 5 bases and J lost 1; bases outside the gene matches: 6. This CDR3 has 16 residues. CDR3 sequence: CASSLLAGALQETQYF. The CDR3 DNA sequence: TGTGCCAGCAGCTTACTAGCGGGGGCCCTCCAAGAGACCCAGTACTTC.

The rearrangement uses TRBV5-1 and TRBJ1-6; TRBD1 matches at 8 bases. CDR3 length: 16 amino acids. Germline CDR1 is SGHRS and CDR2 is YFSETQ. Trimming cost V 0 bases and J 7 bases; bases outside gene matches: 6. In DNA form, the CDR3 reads TGCGCCAGCAGCTTGGGCAATCAGGGGGCGAATTCACCCCTCCACTTT. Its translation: CASSLGNQGANSPLHF.

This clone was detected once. CDR3 DNA: TGTGCCAGCAGCGCCAACAAACAGGCCCACTACTACGAGCAGTACTTC. Amino acids: CASSANKQAHYYEQYF. The chain has TRBV9 and TRBJ2-7; D is possibly TRBD1 (5 bases). V lost 3 bases and J lost 3, with 19 bases in between. The CDR3 runs 16 residues. Germline lookup yields CDR1 SGDLS and CDR2 YYNGEE.

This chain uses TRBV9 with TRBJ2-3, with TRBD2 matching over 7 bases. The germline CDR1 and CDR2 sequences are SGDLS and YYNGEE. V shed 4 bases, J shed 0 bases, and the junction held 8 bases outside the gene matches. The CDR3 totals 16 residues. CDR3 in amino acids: CASSSRAGTSTDTQYF. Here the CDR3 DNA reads TGTGCCAGCAGCTCCCGAGCGGGGACTAGCACAGATACGCAGTATTTT. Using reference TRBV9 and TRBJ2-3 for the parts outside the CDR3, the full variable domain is DSGVTQTPKHLITATGQRVTLRCSPRSGDLSVYWYQQSLDQGLQFLIQYYNGEERAKGNILERFSAQQFPDLHSELNLSSLELGDSALYFCASSSRAGTSTDTQYFGPGTRLTVL.

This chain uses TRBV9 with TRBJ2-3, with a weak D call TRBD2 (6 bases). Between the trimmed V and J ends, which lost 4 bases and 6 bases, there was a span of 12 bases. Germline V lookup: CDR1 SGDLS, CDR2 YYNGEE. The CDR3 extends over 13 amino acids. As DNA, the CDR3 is TGTGCCAGCAGCTATAACCGGGGGGATACGCAGTATTTT. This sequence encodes CASSYNRGDTQYF.

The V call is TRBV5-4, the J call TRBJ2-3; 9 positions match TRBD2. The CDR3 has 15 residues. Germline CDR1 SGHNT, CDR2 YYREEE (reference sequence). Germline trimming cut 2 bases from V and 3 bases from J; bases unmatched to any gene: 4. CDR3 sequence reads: CASSLAGGLTDTQYF. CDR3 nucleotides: TGTGCCAGCAGCTTAGCGGGGGGATTGACAGATACGCAGTATTTT.

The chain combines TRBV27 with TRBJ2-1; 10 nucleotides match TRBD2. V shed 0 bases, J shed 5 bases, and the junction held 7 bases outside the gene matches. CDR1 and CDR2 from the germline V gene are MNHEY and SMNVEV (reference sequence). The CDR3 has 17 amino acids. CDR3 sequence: CASSLSKGLAFDNEQFF. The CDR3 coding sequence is TGTGCCAGCAGTTTATCGAAGGGACTAGCGTTTGACAATGAGCAGTTCTTC.

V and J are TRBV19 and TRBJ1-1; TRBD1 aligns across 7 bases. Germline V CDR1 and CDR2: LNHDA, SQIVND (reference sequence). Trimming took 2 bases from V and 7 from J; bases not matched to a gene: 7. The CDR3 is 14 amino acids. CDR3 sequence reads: CASSIPRGKGEAFF. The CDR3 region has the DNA TGTGCCAGTAGTATACCCAGGGGGAAAGGTGAAGCTTTCTTT.

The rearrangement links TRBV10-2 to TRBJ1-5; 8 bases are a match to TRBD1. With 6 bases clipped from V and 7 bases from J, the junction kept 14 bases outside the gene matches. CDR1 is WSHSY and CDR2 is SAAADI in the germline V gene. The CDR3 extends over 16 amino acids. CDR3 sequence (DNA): TGCGCCAGCAGCAAAGACAGGGGAATTGGAGAACAGCCCCAGCATTTT. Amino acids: CASSKDRGIGEQPQHF.

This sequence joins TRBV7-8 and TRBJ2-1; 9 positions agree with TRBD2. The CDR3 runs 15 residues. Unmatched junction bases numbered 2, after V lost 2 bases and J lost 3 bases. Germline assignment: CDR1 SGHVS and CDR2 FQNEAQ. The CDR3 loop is CASSLRRGGYNEQFF. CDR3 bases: TGTGCCAGCAGCTTAAGGCGGGGGGGCTACAATGAGCAGTTCTTC. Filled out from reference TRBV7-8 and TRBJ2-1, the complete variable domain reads GAGVSQSPRYKVAKRGQDVALRCDPISGHVSLFWYQQALGQGPEFLTYFQNEAQLDKSGLPSDRFFAERPEGSVSTLKIQRTQQEDSAVYLCASSLRRGGYNEQFFGPGTRLTVL.

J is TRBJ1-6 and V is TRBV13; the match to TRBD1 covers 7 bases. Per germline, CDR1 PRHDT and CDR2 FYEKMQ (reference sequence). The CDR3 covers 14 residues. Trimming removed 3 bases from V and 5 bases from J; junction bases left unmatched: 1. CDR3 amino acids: CASSFGTDNSPLHF. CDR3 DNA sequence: TGTGCCAGCAGCTTCGGGACAGATAATTCACCCCTCCACTTT. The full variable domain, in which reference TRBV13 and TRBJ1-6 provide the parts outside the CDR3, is AAGVIQSPRHLIKEKRETATLKCYPIPRHDTVYWYQQGPGQDPQFLISFYEKMQSDKGSIPDRFSAQQFSDYHSELNMSSLELGDSALYFCASSFGTDNSPLHFGNGTRLTVT.

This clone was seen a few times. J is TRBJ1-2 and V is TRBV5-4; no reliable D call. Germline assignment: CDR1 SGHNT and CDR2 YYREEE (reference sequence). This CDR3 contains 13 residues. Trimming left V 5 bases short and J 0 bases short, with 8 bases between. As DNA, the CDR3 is TGTGCCAGCAGACGCGGAGCTAACTATGGCTACACCTTC. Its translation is CASRRGANYGYTF.

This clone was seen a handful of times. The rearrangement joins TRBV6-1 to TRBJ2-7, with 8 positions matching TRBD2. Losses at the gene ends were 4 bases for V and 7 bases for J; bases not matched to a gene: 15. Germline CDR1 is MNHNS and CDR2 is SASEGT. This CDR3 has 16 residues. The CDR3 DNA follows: TGTGCCAGCAGTGGGGGAAGCGGGGGCCCCCGCTGGGAGCAGTACTTC. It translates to CASSGGSGGPRWEQYF.

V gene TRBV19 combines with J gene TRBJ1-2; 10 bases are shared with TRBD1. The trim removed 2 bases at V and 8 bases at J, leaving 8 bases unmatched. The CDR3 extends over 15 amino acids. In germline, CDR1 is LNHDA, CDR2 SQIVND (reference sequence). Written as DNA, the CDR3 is TGTGCCAGTAGTATAAATCCCGGGACAGGGGAAGGCTACACCTTC. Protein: CASSINPGTGEGYTF.

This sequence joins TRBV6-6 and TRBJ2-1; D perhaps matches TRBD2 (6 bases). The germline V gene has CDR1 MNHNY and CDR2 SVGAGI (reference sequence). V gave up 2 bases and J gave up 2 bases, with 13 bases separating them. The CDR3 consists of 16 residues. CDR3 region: CASSYAGSGPYNEQFF. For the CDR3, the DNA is TGTGCCAGCAGTTACGCAGGGAGCGGGCCCTACAATGAGCAGTTCTTC.

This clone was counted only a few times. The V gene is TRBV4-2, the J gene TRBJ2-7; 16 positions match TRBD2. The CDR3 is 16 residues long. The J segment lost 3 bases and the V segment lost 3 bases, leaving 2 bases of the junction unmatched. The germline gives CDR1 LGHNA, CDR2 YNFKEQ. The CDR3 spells CASSQGLAGGLYEQYF. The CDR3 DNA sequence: TGTGCCAGCAGCCAGGGACTAGCGGGGGGGCTCTACGAGCAGTACTTC.

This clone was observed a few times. DNA for the CDR3: TGTGCCAGCAGTTACGAACGGGCCTACAATGAGCAGTTCTTC. Protein: CASSYERAYNEQFF. This chain joins TRBV6-2 or TRBV6-3 and TRBJ2-1; D is unresolved. The CDR3 sequence is 14 residues long. Germline-derived CDR1 and CDR2 are MNHEY and SVGEGT. V lost 2 bases and J lost 2, with 7 bases in between.